Listed here are 7 T cell receptor beta chains from one sample, sequenced in a study of beta chain features in type 1 diabetes. cDNA synthesis used the whole RNA isolate, giving expressed TCRB sequences. Some clones are missing from TCRdb's copy, which holds only in-frame ones; the method was immunoSEQ multiplex PCR. The sample includes roughly 450,000 clones, 9.5% to 12% of them seen just once. Sequencing used naive CD4+ T cells from blood. These receptors all stem from a young woman in good health.

This rearrangement joins TRBV5-1 to TRBJ2-2; no clear D gene. Germline CDR1 is SGHRS and CDR2 is YFSETQ. The V end lost 4 bases, the J end lost 4 bases, and 11 bases lay between the germline ends. The CDR3 is 14 residues long. The CDR3 DNA reads as TGCGCCAGCAGCAGTCCAGCGTTCACCGGGGAGCTGTTTTTT. This sequence encodes CASSSPAFTGELFF.

The chain has TRBV30 and TRBJ2-2; TRBD2 matches 7 bases. J gave up 6 bases and V 0 bases, and 7 bases lay outside the gene matches. Per germline, CDR1 GTSNPN and CDR2 SVGIG (reference sequence). CDR3 length: 15 amino acids. This chain's CDR3 is CAWSVGLVGPGELFF. The CDR3 DNA sequence: TGTGCCTGGAGTGTAGGACTAGTTGGTCCCGGGGAGCTGTTTTTT.

This clone was seen a few times. The chain is built from TRBV5-4 and TRBJ2-3; 8 nucleotides line up with TRBD2. CDR3 length: 14 residues. V lost 2 bases, J lost 5 bases, and 4 bases stayed unmatched. CDR1 SGHNT and CDR2 YYREEE come from the germline V gene (reference sequence). The DNA of the CDR3 is TGTGCCAGCAGCTTCCGCGGGGGGTTAGATACGCAGTATTTT. Protein product: CASSFRGGLDTQYF.

This clone was found a few times. The chain recombines TRBV18 with TRBJ2-7; no definite D call. The germline V and J ends were trimmed by 6 bases and 7 bases, with 13 bases remaining between them. Looked up from germline, CDR1 is KGHSH and CDR2 is LQKENI. This CDR3 contains 12 residues. CDR3 sequence: CASSPRVGEQYF. Written as DNA, the CDR3 is TGTGCCAGCTCGCCCCGGGTGGGGGAGCAGTACTTC.

The CDR3 region has the DNA TGTGCCAGCGCCGTAGGGAACACTGAAGCTTTCTTT. Translated: CASAVGNTEAFF. The chain carries TRBV11-2 and TRBJ1-1; no clear D gene. The germline CDR1 and CDR2 sequences are SGHAT and FQNNGV. The CDR3 covers 12 residues. Trimming stripped 8 bases from V and 1 base from J, with 8 bases between. Combining the CDR3 with reference TRBV11-2 and TRBJ1-1 gives the whole variable domain EAGVAQSPRYKIIEKRQSVAFWCNPISGHATLYWYQQILGQGPKLLIQFQNNGVVDDSQLPKDRFSAERLKGVDSTLKIQPAKLEDSAVYLCASAVGNTEAFFGQGTRLTVV.

In its sample, this clone was seen many times. V is TRBV11-2 and J is TRBJ2-6; D unclear. Trimming left V 4 bases short and J 0 bases short, with 7 bases between. Germline values: CDR1 SGHAT, CDR2 FQNNGV. The CDR3 covers 15 residues. CDR3 nucleotide sequence: TGTGCCAGCAGCTCTACCTACTCTGGGGCCAACGTCCTGACTTTC. Its protein product is CASSSTYSGANVLTF.

CDR3 in amino acids: CASSIRMVDTQYF. CDR3 nucleotide sequence: TGTGCCAGCAGCATCCGTATGGTGGATACGCAGTATTTT. This chain joins TRBV7-2 and TRBJ2-3, with unresolved D. Germline CDR1 is SGHTA and CDR2 is FQGNSA. This CDR3 spans 13 amino acids. Between the trimmed V and J ends, which lost 5 bases and 6 bases, there was a span of 12 bases.